This T cell receptor (beta chain) was documented in a study of neurological immune-mediated disorders. Notes on the study in general: There were no CDR3 amino acid sequences shared by expanded clones across subjects, a result suggesting private repertoires in all groups.

This clonotype was found many times. Its antigen remains unidentified. TCRdb reprocessed the 5' RACE reads with MiXCR, giving one entry per CDR3 protein. The table lists over 50,000 distinct CDR3 sequences, around 3.1% of them singletons. The sequencing input was PBMCs. This TCR came from a man aged 35-49 years with multiple sclerosis.

CDR3 sequence: CASSFGGDLGVGDQGYTF. The CDR3, as DNA: TGTGCCAGCAGTTTCGGAGGGGATTTGGGAGTAGGGGACCAGGGCTACACCTTC. The rearrangement uses TRBV28 and TRBJ1-2, with D possibly matching TRBD1 (5 bases). The CDR3 extends over 18 amino acids. Germline CDR1 and CDR2: MDHEN and SYDVKM. Trimming left V 3 bases short and J 8 bases short, with 28 bases between.